This T cell receptor (beta chain) appears in the sequencing data of a study of vaccination and CD4 T cells after COVID-19. Across the study: After nasal swab PCR-confirmed SARS-CoV-2, roughly 9 convalescents had mild disease and one severe. Study results and limitations: Of the reactive clones in convalescent patients, a median around 86% showed up only post-vaccination.

Time point of the sample: late sampling 161 to 241 days after vaccination in three convalescent patients. CDR3 size: 13 residues. The V end lost 5 bases, the J end lost 3 bases, and 7 bases lay between the germline ends. In germline, CDR1 is SEHNR, CDR2 FQNEAQ (reference sequence). From the PCR reads, TCRdb called clonotypes with MiXCR, one entry per CDR3 protein. The table shows 25,000 to 35,000 distinct CDR3 sequences, with roughly 50% occurring only once. This clonotype was recorded a few times. Antigen: not known. The material sequenced was CD4+ T cells from blood, taken about 7 months after SARS-CoV-2 vaccination. This rearrangement joins TRBV7-9 to TRBJ2-2; D ambiguous. The receptor comes from a human donor who had recovered from COVID-19. The CDR3 region is CASSREYTGELFF. The CDR3 bases are TGTGCCAGCAGCCGAGAGTACACCGGGGAGCTGTTTTTT.